This T cell receptor (beta chain) came from a study of blood T cell repertoires in COVID-19. Study information: The United States, Italy and Spain supplied acute and convalescent COVID-19 samples.

The authors' processing: Amplification of reference gene primers provided the estimated nucleated cell counts. Data came from immunoSEQ multiplex PCR; TCRdb stores just in-frame clones and leaves some out. V and J calls and clone size are as listed in that table; D and trimming were resolved from the DNA. The sample holds about 160,000 clones; around 80% are singletons and the top ten take roughly 19%. Trimming pared 3 bases from V and 1 base from J, leaving 7 bases between. CDR3 length: 13 residues. Material: peripheral blood. The clonotype was recovered from a woman at least 80 years old with acute or convalescent COVID-19. The gene calls are TRBV12-3 or TRBV12-4 and TRBJ2-7; D remains unclear. CDR3 nucleotide sequence: TGTGCCAGCAGTTTTAGTAGTTCCTACGAGCAGTACTTC. Amino acids: CASSFSSSYEQYF.